The 18 T cell receptor beta chains in this list originate from one sample, sequenced in a study of T cell responses to AZD1222 COVID-19 vaccine (dated by TCRdb to the early 2020s). Receptor amplification or capture employed the immunoSEQ multiplex PCR assay. TCRdb stores this immuneACCESS table with in-frame sequences only. Part of the clones is absent; in the studies checked, under half of the shortfall reflects unresolved V genes, and no reason is known for the rest. The sample table lists about 120,000 clones, 85% to 95% of them with a count of one. Around 1.7% of the sample lies in the top ten. This specimen's time point label, interpreted: baseline before first vaccination. This sample comprised peripheral blood, obtained on day 0 of AZD1222 vaccination. These receptors were taken from an adult in good health.

The V call is TRBV30, the J call TRBJ1-4; the D gene is possibly TRBD1 (5 bases). Trimming removed 4 bases at V and 4 bases at J, with 13 bases between. The CDR3 length is 14 residues. In germline, CDR1 is GTSNPN, CDR2 SVGIG (reference sequence). CDR3 region: CAWTLGGSNEKLFF. CDR3 in DNA: TGTGCCTGGACCCTCGGGGGGAGTAATGAAAAACTGTTTTTT.

The V call is TRBV9, the J call TRBJ2-5; the match to TRBD2 covers 9 bases. The germline V gene encodes CDR1 SGDLS and CDR2 YYNGEE. CDR3 length equals 16 residues. V shed 0 bases and J 5 bases; nucleotides not matched to a gene: 8. This CDR3 is CASSVVGSGGGETQYF. In DNA, the CDR3 is TGTGCCAGCAGCGTAGTCGGTAGCGGGGGCGGGGAGACCCAGTACTTC.

CDR3 protein: CASSSGTERDTQYF. The CDR3, as DNA: TGCGCCAGCAGCTCCGGGACAGAGCGTGATACGCAGTATTTT. V gene TRBV5-1 combines with J gene TRBJ2-3; 7 bases line up with TRBD1. The J segment lost 6 bases and the V segment lost 3 bases, leaving 7 bases of the junction unmatched. The CDR3 runs 14 residues. Germline CDR1 reads SGHRS; CDR2 reads YFSETQ.

The V gene is TRBV11-3, the J gene TRBJ2-5, with a tentative D call TRBD2 (5 bases). The CDR3 length is 15 residues. V was trimmed by 0 bases and J by 5 bases, leaving 13 bases between them. Germline values: CDR1 SGHNT, CDR2 YENEEA. CDR3 in amino acids: CASSLDGGYGETQYF. The CDR3 region has the DNA TGTGCCAGCAGCTTAGATGGAGGATACGGGGAGACCCAGTACTTC. The whole variable domain, remainder taken from reference TRBV11-3 and TRBJ2-5, is EAGVVQSPRYKIIEKKQPVAFWCNPISGHNTLYWYLQNLGQGPELLIRYENEEAVDDSQLPKDRFSAERLKGVDSTLKIQPAELGDSAVYLCASSLDGGYGETQYFGPGTRLLVL.

The gene calls are TRBV7-9 and TRBJ1-2; D remains unclear. Germline CDR1 SEHNR, CDR2 FQNEAQ (reference sequence). This CDR3 is 14 amino acids long. V gave up 5 bases and J gave up 6 bases, with 16 bases separating them. CDR3 in amino acids: CASSLGPARDGYTF. The CDR3 nucleotides are TGTGCCAGCAGCCTCGGGCCCGCCCGCGATGGCTACACCTTC.

V usage is TRBV7-8 and J usage is TRBJ1-2, with D possibly matching TRBD1 (6 bases). The CDR3 has 14 amino acids. Germline-derived CDR1 and CDR2 are SGHVS and FQNEAQ. The V gene lost 5 bases and the J gene lost 7 bases, with 17 bases spanning the gap. The chain's CDR3 is CASSTTAGALGYTF. In DNA, the CDR3 is TGTGCCAGCAGCACTACGGCAGGGGCGCTTGGCTACACCTTC.

The chain uses TRBV4-1 and TRBJ1-1, with a possible D match to TRBD1 (5 bases). Germline CDR1 and CDR2: MGHRA and YSYEKL. This CDR3 contains 16 residues. V was trimmed by 3 bases and J by 2 bases, leaving 16 bases between them. The CDR3 here is CASSQKGVDGNTEAFF. The CDR3 DNA reads as TGCGCCAGCAGCCAGAAAGGGGTCGACGGAAACACTGAAGCTTTCTTT.

This chain connects TRBV19 to TRBJ2-1; a weak D match, TRBD2 (6 bases). The CDR3 length is 17 residues. The germline V gene has CDR1 LNHDA and CDR2 SQIVND (reference sequence). Trimming stripped 0 bases from V and 4 bases from J, with 16 bases between. The CDR3 region is CASSIDPRRVGYNEQFF. DNA for the CDR3: TGTGCCAGTAGTATAGATCCTAGGAGGGTTGGGTACAATGAGCAGTTCTTC. Full variable domain (outside the CDR3, taken from reference TRBV19 and TRBJ2-1): DGGITQSPKYLFRKEGQNVTLSCEQNLNHDAMYWYRQDPGQGLRLIYYSQIVNDFQKGDIAEGYSVSREKKESFPLTVTSAQKNPTAFYLCASSIDPRRVGYNEQFFGPGTRLTVL.

This sequence joins TRBV5-4 and TRBJ2-1; 8 bases map to TRBD1. Looked up from germline, CDR1 is SGHNT and CDR2 is YYREEE (reference sequence). The CDR3 runs 15 residues. The trim removed 4 bases at V and 5 bases at J, leaving 8 bases unmatched. The CDR3 spells CASSITGQANNEQFF. The CDR3 region has the DNA TGTGCCAGCAGCATTACGGGACAGGCGAACAATGAGCAGTTCTTC.

The chain has TRBV7-9 and TRBJ1-1, with unresolved D. Trimming took off 5 bases at V and 0 bases at J, with 10 bases between the two ends. CDR3 size: 14 residues. Germline CDR1 SEHNR, CDR2 FQNEAQ (reference sequence). CDR3 nucleotides: TGTGCCAGCAGCCCTACAGAAATGAACACTGAAGCTTTCTTT. Translated, it gives CASSPTEMNTEAFF. The variable domain in full, with the rest retrieved from reference TRBV7-9 and TRBJ1-1, is DTGVSQNPRHKITKRGQNVTFRCDPISEHNRLYWYRQTLGQGPEFLTYFQNEAQLEKSRLLSDRFSAERPKGSFSTLEIQRTEQGDSAMYLCASSPTEMNTEAFFGQGTRLTVV.

This clone was seen just once. The chain's CDR3 is CASSRYPKDTQYF. The DNA of the CDR3 is TGTGCCAGCAGCCGCTACCCCAAAGATACGCAGTATTTT. The chain links TRBV7-9 to TRBJ2-3; no clear D. The CDR3 extends over 13 amino acids. Trimming shortened V by 5 bases and J by 5 bases, and 11 bases separated the two germline ends. Germline-derived CDR1 and CDR2 are SEHNR and FQNEAQ (reference sequence).

The chain links TRBV6-2 or TRBV6-3 to TRBJ1-5; D possibly corresponds to TRBD1 (5 bases). CDR3 length: 15 residues. V gave up 0 bases and J gave up 4 bases, with 10 bases separating them. The germline V gene encodes CDR1 MNHEY and CDR2 SVGEGT. DNA for the CDR3: TGTGCCAGCAGTTACTCGGGGCAGGCTAATCAGCCCCAGCATTTT. It specifies CASSYSGQANQPQHF.

This chain links TRBV10-3 with TRBJ2-7; the match to TRBD2 covers 7 bases. CDR1 and CDR2 (germline): ENHRY, SYGVKD. CDR3 length: 14 amino acids. The trim removed 5 bases at V and 2 bases at J, leaving 6 bases unmatched. CDR3 sequence (DNA): TGTGCCATCAGTCCTAGCGGTAATGCCTACGAGCAGTACGTC. Translation gives CAISPSGNAYEQYV.

V gene TRBV6-2 or TRBV6-3 combines with J gene TRBJ2-1, with D perhaps matching TRBD1 (5 bases). Looked up from germline, CDR1 is MNHEY and CDR2 is SVGEGT. The CDR3 has 12 residues. The V end was cut by 2 bases, the J end by 8 bases, with 7 bases between. The CDR3, as DNA: TGTGCCAGCAGTTACATGGGGCATGAGCAGTTCTTC. This translates into CASSYMGHEQFF.

The chain employs TRBV28 and TRBJ1-2, with D unresolved. CDR3 length: 13 amino acids. Trimming stripped 6 bases from V and 4 bases from J, with 12 bases between. Germline loops: CDR1 MDHEN, CDR2 SYDVKM. Here the CDR3 DNA reads TGTGCCAGCAGCCCTCCGGACCTCTATGGCTACACCTTC. This translates into CASSPPDLYGYTF.

The chain has TRBV6-4 and TRBJ1-1, with D possibly TRBD1 on 6 matching bases. The V gene lost 5 bases and the J gene lost 2 bases, with 18 bases spanning the gap. In germline, CDR1 is MRHNA, CDR2 SNTAGT. This CDR3 contains 16 residues. In DNA form, the CDR3 reads TGTGCCAGCAGTCCGGACGGGGGGGCCGTAAACACTGAAGCTTTCTTT. Its translation: CASSPDGGAVNTEAFF.

The rearrangement joins TRBV3-1 (or the pseudogene TRBV3-2) to TRBJ1-1, with D unresolved. The CDR3 sequence is 14 residues long. CDR1 LGHDT and CDR2 YNNKEL come from the germline V gene (reference sequence). V was trimmed by 6 bases and J by 3 bases, leaving 14 bases between them. CDR3 DNA sequence: TGTGCCAGCAGGGTTCTGGGGATGGACACTGAAGCTTTCTTT. Translating it yields CASRVLGMDTEAFF.

Details on this clone: One end of the junction fails to match germline, which may point to a read error. The chain links TRBV19 to TRBJ2-1; D remains unclear. The CDR3 sequence is 13 residues long. In germline, CDR1 is LNHDA, CDR2 SQIVND (reference sequence). CDR3 amino acids: CASSLDFYNEQFF. In DNA, the CDR3 is TGTGCCAGTAGTTTAGACTTCTACAATGAGCAGTTCTTC.